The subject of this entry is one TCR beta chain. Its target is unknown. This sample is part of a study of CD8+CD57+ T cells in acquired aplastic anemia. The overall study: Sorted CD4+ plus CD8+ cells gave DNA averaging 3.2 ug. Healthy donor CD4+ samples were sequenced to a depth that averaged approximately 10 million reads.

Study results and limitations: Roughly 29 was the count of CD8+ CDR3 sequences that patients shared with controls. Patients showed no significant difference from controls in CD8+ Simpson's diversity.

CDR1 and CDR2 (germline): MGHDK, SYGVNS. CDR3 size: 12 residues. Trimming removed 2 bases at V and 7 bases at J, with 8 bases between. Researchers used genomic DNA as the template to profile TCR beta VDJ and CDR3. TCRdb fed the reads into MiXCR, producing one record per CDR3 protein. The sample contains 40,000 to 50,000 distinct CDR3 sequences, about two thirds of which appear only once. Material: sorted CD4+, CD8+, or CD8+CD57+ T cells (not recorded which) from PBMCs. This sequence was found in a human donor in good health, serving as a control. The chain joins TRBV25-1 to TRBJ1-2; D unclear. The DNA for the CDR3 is TGTGCCAGCAGTGAAATGCGGTCTGGCTACACCTTC. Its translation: CASSEMRSGYTF.